These 27 T cell receptor beta chains were all obtained from the same sample, sequenced in a study of blood T cell repertoires in COVID-19. This table comes from immunoSEQ multiplex PCR, and its TCRdb copy is limited to in-frame clones, with some not included. The sample has about 140,000 clones; 85% to 90% are singletons. Material for sequencing was peripheral blood. Receptors originate from a man aged 50-60 years with active COVID-19.

This chain links TRBV27 with TRBJ2-5; D call uncertain. V lost 5 bases and J 4 bases, leaving 11 bases between the germline ends. The CDR3 sequence is 13 residues long. Germline assignment: CDR1 MNHEY and CDR2 SMNVEV (reference sequence). CDR3 sequence: CASSNRFGETQYF. CDR3 sequence (DNA): TGTGCCAGCAGTAACAGATTCGGAGAGACCCAGTACTTC.

The gene calls are TRBV6-4 and TRBJ2-5; TRBD2 matches at 8 bases. The CDR3 has 19 residues. The V and J ends lost 0 bases and 5 bases, in that order; junction bases with no gene match: 17. Germline V gene lookup returns CDR1 MRHNA and CDR2 SNTAGT. The CDR3 nucleotides are TGTGCCAGCAGTGACTCGAAGCCTTATCGCGGGGGGCCGGGGGAGACCCAGTACTTC. Protein product: CASSDSKPYRGGPGETQYF.

The rearrangement joins TRBV11-3 to TRBJ1-1; tentative D call: TRBD1 (5 bases). V was trimmed by 8 bases and J by 5 bases, leaving 15 bases between them. This CDR3 has 13 amino acids. The germline CDR1 and CDR2 sequences are SGHNT and YENEEA. CDR3 loop: CASGRGGDTEAFF. The CDR3 bases are TGTGCCAGCGGCCGGGGGGGTGATACTGAAGCTTTCTTT.

This chain connects TRBV21-1 to TRBJ2-5; no DNA check was done on the table's D call, TRBD1. TRBV21-1 is termed a pseudogene. The CDR3 covers 13 residues. The CDR3 nucleotides read TGTGCCAGCAGCAAAGGGCACCAAGAGACCCAGTACTTC. Translated, it gives CASSKGHQETQYF.

J is TRBJ1-1 and V is TRBV2; 7 bases align to TRBD1. This CDR3 has 14 amino acids. Germline CDR1 and CDR2: SNHLY and FYNNEI. The trim removed 7 bases at V and 0 bases at J, leaving 5 bases unmatched. The CDR3 coding sequence is TGTGCCAGCATCACAGGGGCAATGAACACTGAAGCTTTCTTT. Translated, it gives CASITGAMNTEAFF.

J is TRBJ2-3 and V is TRBV25-1, with 8 nucleotides matching TRBD1. CDR1 and CDR2 (germline): MGHDK, SYGVNS. The J segment lost 6 bases and the V segment lost 3 bases, leaving 11 bases of the junction unmatched. CDR3 size: 16 residues. The CDR3 coding sequence is TGTGCCAGCAGTGAGGGAGCCGGGACAGGTGTGGATACGCAGTATTTT. Translated: CASSEGAGTGVDTQYF.

The chain carries TRBV2 and TRBJ2-5; D remains ambiguous. The CDR3 sequence is 16 residues long. Germline lookup yields CDR1 SNHLY and CDR2 FYNNEI. Trimming removed 0 bases at V and 2 bases at J, with 13 bases between. Here the CDR3 reads CASSEAVGLGQETQYF. CDR3 sequence (DNA): TGTGCCAGCAGTGAAGCTGTGGGCTTGGGTCAAGAGACCCAGTACTTC.

This chain uses TRBV27 with TRBJ1-3; D not certain. The CDR3 has 14 amino acids. V was pared by 4 bases and J by 0 bases, with 7 bases between. Germline-derived CDR1 and CDR2 are MNHEY and SMNVEV (reference sequence). Here the CDR3 DNA reads TGTGCCAGCAGTTCTCTTCCCTCTGGAAACACCATATATTTT. Its translation is CASSSLPSGNTIYF.

The chain uses TRBV10-3 and TRBJ1-5; D gene uncertain. This CDR3 spans 12 amino acids. The germline gives CDR1 ENHRY, CDR2 SYGVKD. Between the trimmed V and J ends, which lost 3 bases and 3 bases, there was a span of 3 bases. The CDR3: CAISDFNQPQHF. CDR3 nucleotides: TGTGCCATCAGTGACTTCAATCAGCCCCAGCATTTT.

The gene calls are TRBV19 and TRBJ1-2, with unresolved D. There are 16 residues in the CDR3. CDR1 and CDR2 from the germline V gene are LNHDA and SQIVND (reference sequence). Trimming pared 1 base from V and 0 bases from J, leaving 12 bases between. DNA for the CDR3: TGTGCCAGTAGTATAGGAAGAGGGTCAGCTAACTATGGCTACACCTTC. The encoded protein is CASSIGRGSANYGYTF.

CDR3 in DNA: TGTGCCAGCAGCAAGGGGGACAGCTCCTCCTACGAGCAGTACTTC. Its translation: CASSKGDSSSYEQYF. The rearrangement joins TRBV7-8 to TRBJ2-7; 7 bases match TRBD1. The ends lost 5 bases at V and 0 bases at J; junction bases unmatched: 7. The CDR3 is made up of 15 amino acids. Germline V gene lookup returns CDR1 SGHVS and CDR2 FQNEAQ.

The chain carries TRBV7-3 and TRBJ2-2, with D perhaps TRBD2 (6 bases). The V and J ends lost 3 bases and 6 bases respectively, with 11 bases between them. The CDR3 extends over 14 amino acids. Germline CDR1 SGHTA, CDR2 FQGTGA. CDR3 nucleotides: TGTGCCAGCAGCTTGCTGACTAGTCCCGGGGAGCTGTTTTTT. It yields the protein CASSLLTSPGELFF. Variable domain in full (rest from reference TRBV7-3 and TRBJ2-2): GAGVSQTPSNKVTEKGKYVELRCDPISGHTALYWYRQSLGQGPEFLIYFQGTGAADDSGLPNDRFFAVRPEGSVSTLKIQRTERGDSAVYLCASSLLTSPGELFFGEGSRLTVL.

The chain combines TRBV11-1 with TRBJ2-5; D remains ambiguous. The CDR3 totals 16 residues. V was shortened by 5 bases and J by 0 bases, with 16 bases between the two germline ends. CDR1 and CDR2 (germline): SGHAT, FQDESV (reference sequence). This CDR3 reads CASSRRVTVYQETQYF. CDR3 nucleotides: TGTGCCAGCAGCCGCCGCGTCACAGTGTACCAAGAGACCCAGTACTTC.

The chain carries TRBV29-1 and TRBJ1-3; D is possibly TRBD1 (5 bases). Trimming took off 6 bases at V and 2 bases at J, with 14 bases between the two ends. The germline gives CDR1 SQVTM, CDR2 ANQGSEA. This CDR3 is built from 14 residues. The CDR3 loop reads CSVVITGPGNTIYF. CDR3 DNA: TGCAGCGTGGTAATCACAGGCCCTGGAAACACCATATATTTT.

The rearrangement joins TRBV19 to TRBJ2-5; D possibly corresponds to TRBD2 (6 bases). From germline, CDR1 is LNHDA and CDR2 SQIVND (reference sequence). This CDR3 region has 15 residues. The germline V and J ends were trimmed by 6 bases and 7 bases, with 21 bases remaining between them. The CDR3: CASRVGDSSGGTQYF. Here the CDR3 DNA reads TGTGCCAGTAGAGTAGGGGACTCCTCAGGTGGGACCCAGTACTTC.

The CDR3 loop reads CASSPLDSPYEQYF. The CDR3 DNA sequence: TGTGCCAGCTCACCACTGGACAGCCCCTACGAGCAGTACTTC. The chain links TRBV18 to TRBJ2-7, with a tentative D call TRBD1 (6 bases). CDR3 length: 14 amino acids. Germline V gene sequence: CDR1 KGHSH, CDR2 LQKENI. The V end lost 1 base, the J end lost 2 bases, and 9 bases lay between the germline ends.

The rearrangement links TRBV6-5 to TRBJ1-6; unclear D gene. Per germline, CDR1 MNHEY and CDR2 SVGAGI. V was trimmed by 2 bases and J by 9 bases, leaving 14 bases between them. The CDR3 consists of 15 residues. The CDR3 coding sequence is TGTGCCAGCAGTTACAACGGGAAAGGAGGTTCACCCCTCCACTTT. Its translation: CASSYNGKGGSPLHF.

This chain connects TRBV3-1 (or the pseudogene TRBV3-2) to TRBJ1-1, with D perhaps TRBD1 (6 bases). Per germline, CDR1 LGHDT and CDR2 YNNKEL (reference sequence). The V gene lost 1 base and the J gene lost 11 bases, with 17 bases spanning the gap. The CDR3 is 14 residues long. The CDR3 DNA reads as TGTGCCAGCAGCCAAGCTGAGAGGACAGCCCCCGCTTTCTTT. Its translation is CASSQAERTAPAFF.

The chain employs TRBV27 and TRBJ2-1; a weak D match, TRBD2 (7 bases). The germline CDR1 and CDR2 sequences are MNHEY and SMNVEV (reference sequence). The CDR3 consists of 15 residues. Between the trimmed V and J ends, which lost 6 bases and 3 bases, there was a span of 15 bases. CDR3 amino acids: CASRWGGSIYNEQFF. CDR3 nucleotides: TGTGCCAGCAGGTGGGGGGGCTCTATCTACAATGAGCAGTTCTTC.

The V and J genes are TRBV9 and TRBJ2-3; TRBD2 agrees at 11 bases. The CDR3 totals 16 residues. With V trimmed by 1 base and J by 7 bases, 8 bases remained unmatched. Looked up from germline, CDR1 is SGDLS and CDR2 is YYNGEE. The CDR3 here is CASSVIAGGPGNTQYF. The CDR3 DNA reads as TGTGCCAGCAGCGTAATAGCGGGGGGGCCAGGGAATACGCAGTATTTT. The complete variable domain, with remaining parts taken from reference TRBV9 and TRBJ2-3, reads DSGVTQTPKHLITATGQRVTLRCSPRSGDLSVYWYQQSLDQGLQFLIQYYNGEERAKGNILERFSAQQFPDLHSELNLSSLELGDSALYFCASSVIAGGPGNTQYFGPGTRLTVL.

The chain employs TRBV2 and TRBJ1-2, with TRBD1 matching over 9 bases. This CDR3 contains 12 residues. Germline CDR1 reads SNHLY; CDR2 reads FYNNEI. V shed 10 bases and J 6 bases; nucleotides not matched to a gene: 6. CDR3 sequence (DNA): TGTGCCAACCGAGGACAGGGGAATGGCTACACCTTC. Translating gives CANRGQGNGYTF. Full variable domain (missing parts from reference TRBV2 and TRBJ1-2): EPEVTQTPSHQVTQMGQEVILRCVPISNHLYFYWYRQILGQKVEFLVSFYNNEISEKSEIFDDQFSVERPDGSNFTLKIRSTKLEDSAMYFCANRGQGNGYTFGSGTRLTVV.

In its sample, this clone was seen a few times. V is TRBV4-3 and J is TRBJ2-4; 11 positions agree with TRBD2. The V gene's germline CDR1 is LGHNA and CDR2 YSLEER. The CDR3 spans 19 residues. The V and J ends lost 0 bases and 0 bases, in that order; junction bases with no gene match: 7. CDR3 loop: CASSQEVSGGDLAKNIQYF. The CDR3 nucleotides read TGCGCCAGCAGCCAAGAGGTTAGCGGGGGGGATTTAGCCAAAAACATTCAGTACTTC.

This chain links TRBV7-2 with TRBJ2-2; 12 bases fit TRBD2. V trimming: 4 bases; J trimming: 6 bases; junction bases outside the gene matches: 9. Germline V gene lookup returns CDR1 SGHTA and CDR2 FQGNSA. CDR3 length: 17 amino acids. The CDR3 region has the DNA TGTGCCAGCAGCTCCGCGACTGGACTAGCGGGGTCCGGGGAGCTGTTTTTT. As protein: CASSSATGLAGSGELFF.

The chain recombines TRBV6-5 with TRBJ2-7, with D maybe TRBD1 (7 bases). The CDR3 spans 15 residues. Deletions cut 5 bases from V and 3 bases from J, with 17 bases between. The germline V gene has CDR1 MNHEY and CDR2 SVGAGI. DNA for the CDR3: TGTGCCAGCAGTACCAAGGAGGGACAGAACTACGAGCAGTACTTC. This gives the protein CASSTKEGQNYEQYF.

The chain couples TRBV29-1 to TRBJ1-1, with 7 bases aligning to TRBD1. Trimming removed 7 bases from V and 1 base from J; junction bases left unmatched: 6. The V gene's germline CDR1 is SQVTM and CDR2 ANQGSEA. This CDR3 is 13 amino acids long. The CDR3 is CSAEGAGNTEAFF. DNA of the CDR3: TGCAGCGCTGAGGGGGCAGGGAACACTGAAGCTTTCTTT.

The J gene is TRBJ2-7, the V gene TRBV3-1 (or the pseudogene TRBV3-2), with D perhaps matching TRBD1 (6 bases). The CDR3 is 15 residues long. The germline V gene encodes CDR1 LGHDT and CDR2 YNNKEL (reference sequence). V was pared by 1 base and J by 2 bases, with 12 bases between. The CDR3 spells CASSQGTAGTYEQYF. Written as DNA, the CDR3 is TGTGCCAGCAGCCAAGGGACAGCCGGCACCTACGAGCAGTACTTC.

J is TRBJ2-7 and V is TRBV5-6, with 8 bases matching TRBD2. The V gene end was trimmed by 3 bases and the J gene end by 2 bases; junction bases not matched to a gene: 10. The CDR3 is 16 residues long. Germline assignment: CDR1 SGHDT and CDR2 YYEEEE. The CDR3 bases are TGTGCCAGCAGCTATCAGCGGGGGCACCTTACCTACGAGCAGTACTTC. Translation gives CASSYQRGHLTYEQYF.